This T cell receptor beta chain comes out of a study of blood T cell repertoires in COVID-19. As for the study in general: Samples taken during acute and convalescent COVID-19 were collected in the United States, Italy and Spain. From T cells, B-cell-depleted T cells, or PBMCs came the material, which was cDNA or gDNA.

Per the original data handling: Estimates of nucleated cell counts were drawn from the amplification of reference gene primers. The method was immunoSEQ multiplex PCR; TCRdb's version includes in-frame clones alone and lacks a portion of them. The V and J calls and clone size come from that table; D and trimming were worked out from the DNA. The table lists roughly 260,000 clones, about 89% of them singletons. The receptor comes from a man aged 40-49 years who had recovered from COVID-19. Sequenced material: peripheral blood.

Here the CDR3 reads CASTPTGSLYEQYF. The DNA for the CDR3 is TGTGCCAGCACCCCGACAGGTTCCCTCTACGAGCAGTACTTC. The chain uses TRBV25-1 and TRBJ2-7; tentatively, D is TRBD1 (6 bases). The CDR3 spans 14 residues. Trimming cost V 7 bases and J 3 bases, with 16 bases left between them. Germline V gene lookup returns CDR1 MGHDK and CDR2 SYGVNS.